Here is one T cell receptor beta chain with its context. The source of the sample is a study of shared clonotypes between healthy human individuals. V was pared by 3 bases and J by 7 bases, with 3 bases of the junction left unmatched. The CDR3 runs to 13 residues. The germline gives CDR1 SGHAT, CDR2 FQNNGV. Method: immunoSEQ multiplex PCR; TCRdb's copy keeps in-frame clones and lacks some. Of some 500,000 clones detected, 60% to 80% appear once; the ten largest clones hold around 12%. The sequence was obtained from a woman aged 40-49 years in good health. Some clones in this sample may be carry-over from other donors' samples. This chain uses TRBV11-2 with TRBJ1-5; TRBD1 matches at 7 bases. The specimen sequenced was PBMCs. CDR3 bases: TGTGCCAGCAGCTTTGAGGGGGCGCAGCCCCAGCATTTT. As protein: CASSFEGAQPQHF.